These 27 T cell receptor beta chains were all obtained from the same sample, sequenced in a study of CD8 T cells in Susac syndrome. Random hexamers primed reverse transcription of about 0.45 to 1 ug RNA. Each CDR3 protein is one row after TCRdb ran MiXCR on the immunoSEQ multiplex PCR reads. The sample has 100,000 to 150,000 distinct CDR3 sequences; around 94% are singletons. Source material: CD8+ T cells from PBMCs. These receptors were collected from a human donor with Susac syndrome.

The CDR3 loop is CASNRLAGETQYF. CDR3 DNA: TGTGCCAGCAATCGACTAGCGGGAGAGACCCAGTACTTC. This chain connects TRBV2 to TRBJ2-5, with TRBD2 matching over 10 bases. The ends lost 7 bases at V and 4 bases at J; junction bases unmatched: 3. Germline assignment: CDR1 SNHLY and CDR2 FYNNEI. This CDR3 spans 13 amino acids.

V is TRBV28 and J is TRBJ1-6, with no clear D. Germline V gene lookup returns CDR1 MDHEN and CDR2 SYDVKM. Trimming left V 4 bases short and J 9 bases short, with 16 bases between. CDR3 length: 15 amino acids. The CDR3 nucleotides are TGTGCCAGCAGTTCAAGGACCGCCTCGGGTTCACCCCTCCACTTT. This gives the protein CASSSRTASGSPLHF.

V and J are TRBV3-1 and TRBJ2-7; TRBD2 matches 9 bases. Trimming at V came to 4 bases and at J to 1 base, leaving 5 bases not matched to a gene. This CDR3 region has 15 residues. Per germline, CDR1 LGHDT and CDR2 YNNKEL (reference sequence). The CDR3 DNA is TGTGCCAGCAGCCGCGCTAGCGGGATTTCCTACGAGCAGTACTTC. Its protein product is CASSRASGISYEQYF.

This sequence joins TRBV27 and TRBJ2-7, with 12 bases matching TRBD2. Per germline, CDR1 MNHEY and CDR2 SMNVEV (reference sequence). V was clipped by 6 bases and J by 5 bases; unmatched bases: 2. CDR3 size: 13 residues. CDR3 residues: CASRTSGRDEQYF. The CDR3 DNA reads as TGTGCCAGCAGGACTAGCGGGAGAGACGAGCAGTACTTC.

This clonotype appeared once. This chain links TRBV5-1 with TRBJ2-7; D perhaps matches TRBD1 (6 bases). The CDR3 has 11 residues. Trimming stripped 6 bases from V and 7 bases from J, with 11 bases between. CDR1 and CDR2 from the germline V gene are SGHRS and YFSETQ. CDR3 amino acids: CASMEQGEQYF. The CDR3 coding sequence is TGCGCCAGCATGGAGCAGGGGGAGCAGTACTTC. Filled out from reference TRBV5-1 and TRBJ2-7, the complete variable domain reads KAGVTQTPRYLIKTRGQQVTLSCSPISGHRSVSWYQQTPGQGLQFLFEYFSETQRNKGNFPGRFSGRQFSNSRSEMNVSTLELGDSALYLCASMEQGEQYFGPGTRLTVT.

CDR3 DNA sequence: TGTGCCAGCAGCGTAGTGTCAGGGGCGGAGGGCTACACCTTC. It specifies CASSVVSGAEGYTF. J is TRBJ1-2 and V is TRBV9; a possible D gene is TRBD1 (6 bases). There are 14 residues in the CDR3. The V end was cut by 0 bases, the J end by 8 bases, with 14 bases between. Germline CDR1 SGDLS, CDR2 YYNGEE.

The V call is TRBV29-1, the J call TRBJ2-3; D might be TRBD2 (5 bases). This CDR3 contains 14 residues. The ends were cut back, 5 bases at V and 0 bases at J, with 12 bases in the middle. In germline, CDR1 is SQVTM, CDR2 ANQGSEA. DNA of the CDR3: TGCAGCGTTATGCTGTGGACTAGCACAGATACGCAGTATTTT. Translation gives CSVMLWTSTDTQYF.

This chain connects TRBV9 to TRBJ2-3; D uncertain. The CDR3 is made up of 13 amino acids. V shed 0 bases and J shed 2 bases, with 4 bases lying between them. CDR1 and CDR2 from the germline V gene are SGDLS and YYNGEE. CDR3 residues: CASSVAPTDTQYF. The CDR3 DNA is TGTGCCAGCAGCGTAGCTCCCACAGATACGCAGTATTTT.

V is TRBV15 and J is TRBJ1-1, with a possible D match to TRBD1 (5 bases). This CDR3 comprises 17 residues. With 1 base removed from V and 1 base from J, the gap between germline ends came to 16 bases. Germline CDR1 LNHNV, CDR2 YYDKDF (reference sequence). CDR3 nucleotides: TGTGCCACCAGCAGAGGAGACATTGGGGCGAGGAACACTGAAGCTTTCTTT. The encoded protein is CATSRGDIGARNTEAFF.

The V call is TRBV5-6, the J call TRBJ1-2, with D tentatively TRBD1 (5 bases). The CDR3 spans 13 residues. CDR1 is SGHDT and CDR2 is YYEEEE in the germline V gene. V dropped 4 bases and J dropped 5 bases, with 12 bases sitting between them. As DNA, the CDR3 is TGTGCCAGCAGCGAGGGGACGGAGTATGGCTACACCTTC. Protein: CASSEGTEYGYTF. Full variable domain (remainder filled in from reference TRBV5-6 and TRBJ1-2): DAGVTQSPTHLIKTRGQQVTLRCSPKSGHDTVSWYQQALGQGPQFIFQYYEEEERQRGNFPDRFSGHQFPNYSSELNVNALLLGDSALYLCASSEGTEYGYTFGSGTRLTVV.

V is TRBV11-1 and J is TRBJ2-5, with 13 bases aligning to TRBD2. Germline V gene lookup returns CDR1 SGHAT and CDR2 FQDESV (reference sequence). The length of the CDR3 is 16 residues. Germline trimming cut 5 bases from V and 2 bases from J; bases unmatched to any gene: 5. CDR3 amino acids: CASSTGTSGVQETQYF. The CDR3, as DNA: TGTGCCAGCAGCACCGGGACTAGCGGGGTACAAGAGACCCAGTACTTC.

The V call is TRBV7-9, the J call TRBJ2-1; D gene uncertain. V was shortened by 5 bases and J by 4 bases, with 6 bases between the two germline ends. The CDR3 spans 12 residues. Germline-derived CDR1 and CDR2 are SEHNR and FQNEAQ (reference sequence). The DNA for the CDR3 is TGTGCCAGCAGCAACAGATACAATGAGCAGTTCTTC. Its protein product is CASSNRYNEQFF.

The chain combines TRBV5-1 with TRBJ2-5; 11 bases fit TRBD2. The germline CDR1 and CDR2 sequences are SGHRS and YFSETQ. The V and J ends lost 3 bases and 4 bases, in that order; junction bases with no gene match: 8. The CDR3 runs 16 residues. The CDR3 coding sequence is TGCGCCAGCAGCTCTCGCCTTAGCGGGAGGGGAGAGACCCAGTACTTC. Translating it yields CASSSRLSGRGETQYF.

The chain has TRBV20-1 and TRBJ2-1; D is undetermined. The germline V gene has CDR1 DFQATT and CDR2 SNEGSKA (reference sequence). The CDR3 loop spans 12 amino acids. With 6 bases removed from V and 2 bases from J, the gap between germline ends came to 8 bases. As DNA, the CDR3 is TGCAGTGCCGCAATAACCTACAATGAGCAGTTCTTC. Translated, it gives CSAAITYNEQFF.

The chain couples TRBV27 to TRBJ2-7, with a weak D call TRBD1 (5 bases). Trimming removed 3 bases at V and 7 bases at J, with 19 bases between. The CDR3 runs 15 residues. Looked up from germline, CDR1 is MNHEY and CDR2 is SMNVEV (reference sequence). The CDR3 coding sequence is TGTGCCAGCAGTTTGGCCGGTACAGGCGCGCAGGAGCAGTACTTC. This codes for CASSLAGTGAQEQYF.

The chain has TRBV9 and TRBJ2-3; D perhaps matches TRBD2 (6 bases). The V gene's germline CDR1 is SGDLS and CDR2 YYNGEE. This CDR3 has 17 residues. V shed 0 bases and J shed 1 base, with 15 bases lying between them. The DNA of the CDR3 is TGTGCCAGCAGCGTAGGGGATAGCGGAGAGGGCACAGATACGCAGTATTTT. It encodes CASSVGDSGEGTDTQYF.

This chain uses TRBV19 with TRBJ2-7; 11 nucleotides line up with TRBD1. CDR3 length: 14 amino acids. The V gene end was trimmed by 5 bases and the J gene end by 5 bases; junction bases not matched to a gene: 5. Per the germline V gene, CDR1 is LNHDA and CDR2 is SQIVND (reference sequence). CDR3: CASSPDRGPDEQYF. DNA of the CDR3: TGTGCCAGTAGTCCGGACAGGGGGCCGGACGAGCAGTACTTC.

This chain uses TRBV2 with TRBJ2-6; D is unresolved. Deletions cut 7 bases from V and 0 bases from J, with 7 bases between. From germline, CDR1 is SNHLY and CDR2 FYNNEI. The CDR3 extends over 14 amino acids. The CDR3 region is CASTRISGANVLTF. DNA of the CDR3: TGTGCCAGCACCCGGATCTCTGGGGCCAACGTCCTGACTTTC. Combining the CDR3 with reference TRBV2 and TRBJ2-6 gives the whole variable domain EPEVTQTPSHQVTQMGQEVILRCVPISNHLYFYWYRQILGQKVEFLVSFYNNEISEKSEIFDDQFSVERPDGSNFTLKIRSTKLEDSAMYFCASTRISGANVLTFGAGSRLTVL.

The chain is built from TRBV12-5 and TRBJ1-2, with 8 bases that match TRBD1. Per germline, CDR1 LGHNT and CDR2 FRNRAP. Trimming took 6 bases from V and 4 from J; bases not matched to a gene: 1. The CDR3 is 12 amino acids. CDR3 nucleotide sequence: TGTGCTAGTGGGGGACAGGCCTATGGCTACACCTTC. Translating gives CASGGQAYGYTF.

The V gene is TRBV6-2 or TRBV6-3, the J gene TRBJ2-3; 13 nucleotides match TRBD2. The CDR3 runs 15 residues. From germline, CDR1 is MNHEY and CDR2 SVGEGT. The trim removed 6 bases at V and 8 bases at J, leaving 8 bases unmatched. CDR3 nucleotide sequence: TGTGCCAGCAGCTCCGGGACTAGCGGGATTGGTACGCAGTATTTT. Encoded protein: CASSSGTSGIGTQYF.

The chain couples TRBV12-3 or TRBV12-4 to TRBJ1-1; 7 bases are shared with TRBD1. The CDR3 has 15 amino acids. V was clipped by 4 bases and J by 3 bases; unmatched bases: 8. Here the CDR3 reads CASSSTGSGHTEAFF. The CDR3 coding sequence is TGTGCCAGCAGTTCGACAGGGAGTGGTCACACTGAAGCTTTCTTT.

This chain links TRBV13 with TRBJ1-2, with D maybe TRBD1 (5 bases). Germline V gene sequence: CDR1 PRHDT, CDR2 FYEKMQ (reference sequence). This CDR3 contains 17 residues. Trimming stripped 6 bases from V and 4 bases from J, with 24 bases between. The CDR3 DNA is TGTGCCAGCAGTCTCCAGTTAGGGACGGTCTCGGGCTATGGCTACACCTTC. The encoded protein is CASSLQLGTVSGYGYTF. Drawing the rest from reference TRBV13 and TRBJ1-2, the complete variable domain is AAGVIQSPRHLIKEKRETATLKCYPIPRHDTVYWYQQGPGQDPQFLISFYEKMQSDKGSIPDRFSAQQFSDYHSELNMSSLELGDSALYFCASSLQLGTVSGYGYTFGSGTRLTVV.

The genes are TRBV6-1 and TRBJ1-1; D is ambiguous. This CDR3 contains 16 residues. CDR1 and CDR2 from the germline V gene are MNHNS and SASEGT. Trimming stripped 0 bases from V and 3 bases from J, with 14 bases between. This CDR3 reads CASSEALFRGDTEAFF. DNA of the CDR3: TGTGCCAGCAGTGAAGCGCTTTTCCGTGGGGACACTGAAGCTTTCTTT.

The V gene is TRBV5-6, the J gene TRBJ2-1; possibly TRBD2 for D (7 bases). Germline V gene data show CDR1 as SGHDT and CDR2 as YYEEEE. The CDR3 has 15 residues. The germline V and J ends were trimmed by 4 bases and 6 bases, with 17 bases remaining between them. CDR3: CASSGGGATSNEQFF. CDR3 in DNA: TGTGCCAGCAGCGGGGGGGGCGCGACGAGCAATGAGCAGTTCTTC.

This chain connects TRBV11-2 to TRBJ2-3; 9 nucleotides match TRBD2. Trimming removed 4 bases from V and 2 bases from J; junction bases left unmatched: 4. This CDR3 has 15 residues. The germline V gene has CDR1 SGHAT and CDR2 FQNNGV. Here the CDR3 DNA reads TGTGCCAGCAGCTGGGCGGGAGGGCTCACAGATACGCAGTATTTT. This sequence encodes CASSWAGGLTDTQYF.

The CDR3 spells CASSLSGTGTLEQYF. DNA for the CDR3: TGTGCCAGCAGCCTGTCCGGGACAGGGACGCTCGAGCAGTACTTC. The V call is TRBV27, the J call TRBJ2-7, with 9 bases that match TRBD1. CDR3 length equals 15 residues. The germline V gene encodes CDR1 MNHEY and CDR2 SMNVEV (reference sequence). V dropped 6 bases and J dropped 6; count of bases not matched to a gene: 12.

The chain links TRBV5-4 to TRBJ2-5, with 12 bases lining up with TRBD2. V lost 4 bases, J lost 3 bases, and 13 bases stayed unmatched. Germline-derived CDR1 and CDR2 are SGHNT and YYREEE (reference sequence). CDR3 length equals 18 residues. In DNA form, the CDR3 reads TGTGCCAGCAGCCCCCCAATTGGAACTAGCGGGGGGAAAGAGACCCAGTACTTC. Amino acid sequence: CASSPPIGTSGGKETQYF.